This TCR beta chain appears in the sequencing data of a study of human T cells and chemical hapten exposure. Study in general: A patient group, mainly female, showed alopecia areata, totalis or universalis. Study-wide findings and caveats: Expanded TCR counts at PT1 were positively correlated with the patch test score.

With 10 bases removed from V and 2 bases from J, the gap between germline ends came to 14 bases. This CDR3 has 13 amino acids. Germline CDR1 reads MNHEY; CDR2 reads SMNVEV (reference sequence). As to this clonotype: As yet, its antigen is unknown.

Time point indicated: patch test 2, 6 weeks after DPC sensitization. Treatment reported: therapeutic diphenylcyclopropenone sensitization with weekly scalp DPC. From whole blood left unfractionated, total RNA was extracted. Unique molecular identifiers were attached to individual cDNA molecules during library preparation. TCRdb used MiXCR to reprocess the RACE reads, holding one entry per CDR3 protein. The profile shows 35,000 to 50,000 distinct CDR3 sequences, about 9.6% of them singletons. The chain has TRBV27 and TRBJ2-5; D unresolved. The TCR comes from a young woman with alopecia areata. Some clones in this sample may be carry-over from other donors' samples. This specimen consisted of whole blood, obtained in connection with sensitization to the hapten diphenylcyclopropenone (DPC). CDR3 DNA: TGTGCCACCCTCGCCCTAGGACAAGAGACCCAGTACTTC. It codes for CATLALGQETQYF.